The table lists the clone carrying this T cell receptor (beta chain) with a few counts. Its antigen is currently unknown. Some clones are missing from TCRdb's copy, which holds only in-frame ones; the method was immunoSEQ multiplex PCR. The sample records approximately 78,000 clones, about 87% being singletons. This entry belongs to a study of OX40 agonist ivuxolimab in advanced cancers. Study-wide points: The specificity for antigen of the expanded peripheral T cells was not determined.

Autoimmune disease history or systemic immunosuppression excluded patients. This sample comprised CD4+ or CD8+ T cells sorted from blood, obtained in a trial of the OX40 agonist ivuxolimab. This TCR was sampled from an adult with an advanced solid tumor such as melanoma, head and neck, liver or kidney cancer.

This CDR3 is CASSQTLGGRTSTDTQYF. The CDR3 bases are TGTGCCAGCAGCCAAACCCTTGGCGGGAGAACTAGCACAGATACGCAGTATTTT. The chain combines TRBV4-2 with TRBJ2-3, with 7 nucleotides matching TRBD2. The CDR3 sequence is 18 residues long. Germline V gene lookup returns CDR1 LGHNA and CDR2 YNFKEQ. The V segment lost 2 bases and the J segment 0 bases; nucleotides outside the gene matches: 11.